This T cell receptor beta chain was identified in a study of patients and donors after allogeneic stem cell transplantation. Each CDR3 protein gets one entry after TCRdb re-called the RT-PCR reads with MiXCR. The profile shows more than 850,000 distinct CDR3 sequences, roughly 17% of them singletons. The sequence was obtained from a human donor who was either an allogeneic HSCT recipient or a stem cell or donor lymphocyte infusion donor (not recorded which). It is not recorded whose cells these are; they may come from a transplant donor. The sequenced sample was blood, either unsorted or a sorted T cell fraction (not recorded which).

CDR3 bases: TGTGCCACCAGCAGAGATCTCGGCAGGCGTACGCCCCAGCATTTT. Residues: CATSRDLGRRTPQHF. V usage is TRBV15 and J usage is TRBJ1-5; D call uncertain. V was cut by 0 bases and J by 9 bases, with 15 bases left in between. The CDR3 covers 15 residues. Germline CDR1 LNHNV, CDR2 YYDKDF (reference sequence).